This T cell receptor beta chain was documented in a study of T cells in Graves' hyperthyroidism and ophthalmopathy. Study information: Blood from the periphery was taken at initial diagnosis, before any treatment.

This clonotype appeared a few times. Its cognate antigen is unknown. Lactation, pregnancy, other autoimmune disease or uncontrolled infection led to exclusion of patients. Each diagnosis drew on symptoms, thyroxine, TRAb, thyroid ultrasound and orbital computed tomography findings. Amplified TCR beta CDR3 regions came from RNA transcripts. TCR CDR3 regions were first amplified by RT-PCR with HTBI primers. TCRdb processed the multiplex PCR reads anew with MiXCR; each CDR3 protein has one entry. Of about 640,000 distinct CDR3 sequences listed, more than 20% are singletons. Study results and limitations: Most thyroid clonotypes with frequency above 0.001 were detected in blood.

The germline gives CDR1 DFQATT, CDR2 SNEGSKA (reference sequence). The CDR3 is 14 residues long. V gave up 6 bases and J gave up 3 bases; unmatched junction bases: 10. This chain uses TRBV20-1 with TRBJ2-7; the match to TRBD2 covers 8 bases. The receptor comes from a man aged 30-40 years with Graves' ophthalmopathy. The sample consisted of blood. CDR3 protein: CSAARLAGFYEQYF. In nucleotides, the CDR3 is TGCAGTGCCGCTAGGTTAGCGGGATTCTACGAGCAGTACTTC.